This entry lists 23 T cell receptor beta chains sequenced from one sample in a study of tissue T cells after allogeneic stem cell transplantation. Data came from immunoSEQ multiplex PCR; TCRdb stores just in-frame clones and leaves some out. The table includes roughly 20,000 clones, approximately 69% detected once. Sequences were obtained from blood. The receptors were gathered from a female BALB/c mouse in good health. For this mouse line, the MHC haplotype is H2-d.

As concerns this clone: Gene names are mouse gene names. Sequencing ends 1 residue short of the CDR3 end; the germline J gene provides the rest. The same CDR3 arises from other DNA sequences in this sample as well. The chain recombines TRBV1 with TRBJ2-4; tentative D call: TRBD1 (6 bases). The CDR3 loop spans 14 amino acids. CDR1 and CDR2 (germline): NSQYPW, LRSPGD (reference sequence). V lost 0 bases and J lost 3, with 7 bases in between. The CDR3: CTCSAERGQNTLYF. CDR3 DNA (partial): TGCACCTGCAGTGCAGAGAGGGGGCAAAACACCTTGTAC.

Comment on this clone: Gene names and germline refer to mouse. Sequencing ends 1 residue short of the CDR3 end; the germline J gene provides the rest. The rearrangement uses TRBV4 and TRBJ2-2; tentative D call: TRBD1 (5 bases). This CDR3 has 14 residues. Germline V gene lookup returns CDR1 LGHDT and CDR2 YNNKQL (reference sequence). V was trimmed by 5 bases and J by 0 bases, leaving 7 bases between them. The CDR3 region is CASSQGSNTGQLYF. The part of the CDR3 DNA that was read is TGTGCCAGCAGCCAGGGATCAAACACCGGGCAGCTCTAC. Drawing the rest from reference TRBV4 and TRBJ2-2, the complete variable domain is ETAVFQTPNYHVTQVGNEVSFNCKQTLGHDTMYWYKQDSKKLLKIMFSYNNKQLIVNETVPRRFSPQSSDKAHLNLRIKSVEPEDSAVYLCASSQGSNTGQLYFGEGSKLTVL.

A note on this clone: Gene names are mouse gene names. The read finishes 1 residue shy of the CDR3 end, and the germline J gene is used to complete it. This rearrangement joins TRBV5 to TRBJ2-4; maybe TRBD2 (5 bases). CDR3 size: 14 residues. V lost 0 bases and J lost 4, with 8 bases in between. Looked up from germline, CDR1 is LGHNA and CDR2 is YNLKQL (reference sequence). The CDR3 region is CASSQDNGENTLYF. CDR3 bases read: TGTGCCAGCAGCCAAGATAATGGGGAAAACACCTTGTAC.

A note on this clone: All gene names here are mouse names. The covered CDR3 bases are TGTGCCAGCGGTGTGCAGGGGGTTTTCAACGAAAGATTATTT. This sequence encodes CASGVQGVFNERLF. The entire CDR3 reads CASGVQGVFNERLFF. The chain employs TRBV13-2 and TRBJ1-4; 7 positions match TRBD1. The read finishes 1 residue shy of the CDR3 end, and the germline J gene is used to complete it. V dropped 3 bases and J dropped 4; count of bases not matched to a gene: 6. The CDR3 consists of 15 residues. Per germline, CDR1 NNHNN and CDR2 SYGAGS (reference sequence).

A remark on this clone: Any gene name here is a mouse gene name. The sequenced fragment ends 1 residue before the CDR3 boundary, so the rest is inferred from the germline J gene. V and J are TRBV19 and TRBJ1-4; no reliable D call. Per germline, CDR1 FNHDT and CDR2 SITEND (reference sequence). The CDR3 loop spans 15 amino acids. V lost 2 bases and J 0 bases, leaving 8 bases between the germline ends. The sequenced CDR3 bases are TGTGCCAGCAGTATTCAGGCACTTTCCAACGAAAGATTATTT. As protein: CASSIQALSNERLF. The full CDR3 is CASSIQALSNERLFF.

This clone was found a few times. Gene names are mouse gene names. The CDR3 protein is CASSRDNSGNTLYF. The sequenced part of the CDR3 DNA is TGTGCCAGCAGTAGGGACAATTCTGGAAATACGCTCTAT. This chain connects TRBV13-3 to TRBJ1-3; tentative D call: TRBD1 (6 bases). The CDR3 is cut off 1 residue early in the read; its end comes from the germline J gene. In germline, CDR1 is NNHDY, CDR2 SYVADS. The CDR3 consists of 14 residues. Trimming stripped 4 bases from V and 0 bases from J, with 8 bases between.

Comment on this clone: Gene and germline names: mouse. The read is 1 residue too short to cover the CDR3 end, so that end is filled in from the germline J gene. V usage is TRBV13-2 and J usage is TRBJ2-2, with D possibly being TRBD1 (6 bases). The CDR3 is 14 residues long. The V end was cut by 4 bases, the J end by 0 bases, with 7 bases between. Per the germline V gene, CDR1 is NNHNN and CDR2 is SYGAGS (reference sequence). The CDR3: CASGTGTNTGQLYF. The covered CDR3 bases are TGTGCCAGCGGTACAGGGACAAACACCGGGCAGCTCTAC.

For this clone: All gene names here are mouse names. The observed sequence ends 1 residue before the CDR3 terminus, with the missing tail filled in from the germline J gene. The V gene is TRBV31, the J gene TRBJ2-3; the D is unclear. Germline V gives CDR1 GKSSPN, CDR2 SITVG. The CDR3 is made up of 11 amino acids. The DNA read from the CDR3 is TGTGCAGGTCCTAGTGCAGAAACGCTGTAT. Protein product: CAGPSAETLY. The whole CDR3 region reads CAGPSAETLYF. The full variable domain, completed using reference TRBV31 and TRBJ2-3, is AQTIHQWPVAEIKAVGSPLSLGCTIKGKSSPNLYWYWQATGGTLQQLFYSITVGQVESVVQLNLSASRPKDDQFILSTEKLLLSHSGFYLCAGPSAETLYFGSGTRLTVL.

As concerns this clone: Genes and germline come from the mouse. The read comes to an end 1 residue before the CDR3 does, leaving the germline J gene to fill in the end. The gene calls are TRBV4 and TRBJ2-3; the match to TRBD1 covers 9 bases. This CDR3 comprises 13 residues. Germline CDR1 reads LGHDT; CDR2 reads YNNKQL (reference sequence). Unmatched junction bases numbered 1, after V lost 8 bases and J lost 1 base. This CDR3 reads CASGDRGAETLYF. Incomplete CDR3 DNA: TGTGCCAGCGGGGACAGGGGTGCAGAAACGCTGTAT.

Concerning this clone itself: Mouse gene names apply. The read ends 1 residue shy of where the CDR3 ends; the end is completed using the germline J gene. The V and J genes are TRBV13-2 and TRBJ2-5, with D possibly TRBD1 on 5 matching bases. Trimming pared 5 bases from V and 6 bases from J, leaving 7 bases between. CDR1 and CDR2 (germline): NNHNN, SYGAGS (reference sequence). The length of the CDR3 is 11 residues. CDR3 bases read: TGTGCCAGCGGGAACAGGGACACCCAGTAC. Translation: CASGNRDTQY. The entire CDR3 reads CASGNRDTQYF.

Regarding this clone: Gene names follow the mouse nomenclature. The CDR3 loop reads CTCSAALGGQDTQYF. CDR3 DNA, as far as it was read: TGCACCTGCAGTGCTGCACTGGGGGGGCAAGACACCCAGTAC. The V gene is TRBV1, the J gene TRBJ2-5; 10 bases map to TRBD2. Coverage ceases 1 residue before the CDR3 finishes, and the germline J gene fills in the end. Germline lookup yields CDR1 NSQYPW and CDR2 LRSPGD (reference sequence). The V segment lost 3 bases and the J segment 3 bases; nucleotides outside the gene matches: 3. The CDR3 is 15 amino acids.

This clone was counted a few times. These gene names are mouse names. The read terminates 1 residue ahead of where the CDR3 ends, so the germline J gene completes it. The chain combines TRBV2 with TRBJ2-3; D unresolved. Trimming took 0 bases from V and 1 from J, leaving 5 bases between them. Germline lookup yields CDR1 LGHNA and CDR2 YSYQKL. The CDR3 length is 14 residues. CDR3 DNA (partial): TGTGCCAGCAGCCAAGATAAGGGTGCAGAAACGCTGTAT. This sequence encodes CASSQDKGAETLY. The entire CDR3 reads CASSQDKGAETLYF.

Concerning this clone: Mouse germline and gene names are used. With the read ending 1 residue before the CDR3 end, the germline J gene is used to fill in that end. V and J are TRBV4 and TRBJ2-3, with TRBD2 identical over 11 bases. CDR3 size: 15 residues. Germline-derived CDR1 and CDR2 are LGHDT and YNNKQL (reference sequence). The trim removed 4 bases at V and 1 base at J, leaving 1 base unmatched. The CDR3 DNA, read in part, is TGTGCCAGCAGCTTACTGGGGGGGCGTGCAGAAACGCTGTAT. Its translation is CASSLLGGRAETLY. Given in full, the CDR3 is CASSLLGGRAETLYF.

Points on this clone: Each gene name is a mouse one. The read is 1 residue too short to cover the CDR3 end, so that end is filled in from the germline J gene. The V and J genes are TRBV1 and TRBJ1-2; the match to TRBD1 covers 8 bases. The germline CDR1 and CDR2 sequences are NSQYPW and LRSPGD (reference sequence). Germline trimming cut 2 bases from V and 0 bases from J; bases unmatched to any gene: 2. The CDR3 is 15 residues long. CDR3 DNA (partial): TGCACCTGCAGTGCAAACAGGGGGTCAAACTCCGACTACACC. Translated, it gives CTCSANRGSNSDYT. The complete CDR3 reads CTCSANRGSNSDYTF. Based on the CDR3 plus reference TRBV1 and TRBJ1-2, the full variable domain is VTLLEQNPRWRLVPRGQAVNLRCILKNSQYPWMSWYQQDLQKQLQWLFTLRSPGDKEVKSLPGADYLATRVTDTELRLQVANMSQGRTLYCTCSANRGSNSDYTFGSGTRLLVI.

A note on this clone: Gene names and germline refer to mouse. From the germline J gene comes the end of the CDR3, since the read stops 1 residue before it. The rearrangement links TRBV31 to TRBJ1-2, with 7 bases fitting TRBD1. This CDR3 region has 14 residues. The ends lost 3 bases at V and 0 bases at J; junction bases unmatched: 4. Germline CDR1 is GKSSPN and CDR2 is SITVG. The CDR3 region is CAWRAGTANSDYTF. The covered CDR3 bases are TGTGCCTGGAGGGCCGGGACAGCAAACTCCGACTACACC.

On this clone: The gene names here belong to mouse. The part of the CDR3 DNA that was read is TGTGCCAGCAGTATACTGGGGGGGGCAAGTGCAGAAACGCTGTAT. Encoded protein: CASSILGGASAETLY. The whole CDR3 reads CASSILGGASAETLYF. The genes are TRBV19 and TRBJ2-3; 9 nucleotides line up with TRBD2. The observed sequence ends 1 residue before the CDR3 terminus, with the missing tail filled in from the germline J gene. Germline loops: CDR1 FNHDT, CDR2 SITEND (reference sequence). The CDR3 sequence is 16 residues long. V gave up 1 base and J gave up 0 bases; unmatched junction bases: 3.

Regarding this clone: Gene labels here are mouse ones. Read sequence stops 1 residue before the CDR3 end, and the germline J gene provides the missing end. This sequence joins TRBV13-1 and TRBJ2-3; D is unresolved. Germline loops: CDR1 NSHNY, CDR2 SYGAGN. CDR3 length: 13 residues. Trimming cost V 0 bases and J 4 bases, with 6 bases left between them. The CDR3 bases that were read are TGTGCCAGCAGTGATGAGGAGTCAGAAACGCTGTAT. Translation gives CASSDEESETLY. The complete CDR3 sequence is CASSDEESETLYF.

Notes on this clone: Mouse names are used for the genes. Read coverage stops 1 residue before the CDR3 terminus; the germline J gene supplies the remainder. The chain employs TRBV5 and TRBJ2-3; either TRBD1 or TRBD2 may fit D (5 bases each). There are 14 residues in the CDR3. Trimming shortened V by 4 bases and J by 0 bases, and 8 bases separated the two germline ends. CDR1 is LGHNA, CDR2 YNLKQL, per germline (reference sequence). The CDR3 sequence: CASSLRDSAETLYF. The sequenced part of the CDR3 DNA is TGTGCCAGCAGCCTCCGGGACAGTGCAGAAACGCTGTAT.

A note on this clone: The gene names given are mouse names. The CDR3 is cut off 1 residue early in the read; its end comes from the germline J gene. The chain recombines TRBV5 with TRBJ2-7; 7 positions match TRBD1. With V trimmed by 0 bases and J by 3 bases, 2 bases remained unmatched. This CDR3 region has 14 residues. CDR1 is LGHNA, CDR2 YNLKQL, per germline (reference sequence). CDR3 bases read: TGTGCCAGCAGCCAAGAAAACAGGGGCTATGAACAGTAC. Its translation is CASSQENRGYEQY. Given in full, the CDR3 is CASSQENRGYEQYF.

Concerning this clone: The gene names here belong to mouse. The sequenced fragment ends 1 residue before the CDR3 boundary, so the rest is inferred from the germline J gene. This chain connects TRBV2 to TRBJ1-2, with TRBD1 matching over 7 bases. V was pared by 3 bases and J by 4 bases, with 2 bases of the junction left unmatched. There are 13 residues in the CDR3. Per the germline V gene, CDR1 is LGHNA and CDR2 is YSYQKL. Partial CDR3 DNA: TGTGCCAGCAGCCATGGGACAGTCTCCGACTACACC. It is translated as CASSHGTVSDYT. The entire CDR3 protein is CASSHGTVSDYTF.

In its sample, this clone was seen a few times. Mouse gene names and germline throughout. The read terminates 1 residue before the CDR3 end, so the remaining end is supplied by the germline J gene. This sequence joins TRBV19 and TRBJ2-7; unclear D gene. This CDR3 comprises 11 residues. V was cut by 3 bases and J by 9 bases, with 10 bases left in between. Germline lookup yields CDR1 FNHDT and CDR2 SITEND (reference sequence). The sequenced part of the CDR3 DNA is TGTGCCAGCAGTAAAGGGATGGGACAGTAC. As protein: CASSKGMGQY. The entire CDR3 protein reads CASSKGMGQYF.

As concerns this clone: Each gene name is a mouse one. The read is 1 residue too short to cover the CDR3 end, so that end is filled in from the germline J gene. The rearrangement joins TRBV29 to TRBJ2-1; 12 bases are a match to TRBD1. The CDR3 consists of 13 residues. Germline CDR1 MSHET, CDR2 SYDVDS. Losses at the gene ends were 8 bases for V and 7 bases for J; bases not matched to a gene: 3. CDR3 sequence reads: CASRDRGRAEQFF. Incomplete CDR3 DNA: TGTGCTAGCCGGGACAGGGGGCGAGCTGAGCAGTTC.

This clone was detected a few times. The gene names here belong to mouse. CDR3 DNA, as far as it was read: TGTGCCAGCGGTGAAGGGCATACGCTCTAT. Amino acids: CASGEGHTLY. The full-length CDR3 reads as CASGEGHTLYF. J is TRBJ1-3 and V is TRBV13-2; D not resolved. The CDR3 end is not reached by the read, which stops 1 residue before it; the germline J gene fills it in. Trimming removed 2 bases from V and 8 bases from J, with 5 bases in between. From germline, CDR1 is NNHNN and CDR2 SYGAGS (reference sequence). This CDR3 region has 11 residues.